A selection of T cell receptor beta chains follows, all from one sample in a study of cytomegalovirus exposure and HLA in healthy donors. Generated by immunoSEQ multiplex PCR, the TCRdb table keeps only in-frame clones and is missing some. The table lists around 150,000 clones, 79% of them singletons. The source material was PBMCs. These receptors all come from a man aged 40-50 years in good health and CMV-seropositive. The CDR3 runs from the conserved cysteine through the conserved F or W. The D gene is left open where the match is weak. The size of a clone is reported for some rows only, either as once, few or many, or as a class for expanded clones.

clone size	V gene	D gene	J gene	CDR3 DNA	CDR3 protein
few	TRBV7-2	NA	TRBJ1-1	TGTGCCAGCAGCTCCCTCCGGGGCACTGAAGCTTTCTTT	CASSSLRGTEAFF
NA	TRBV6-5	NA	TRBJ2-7	TGTGCCAGCAGCCTCTTACAGGGACGTGGCTACGAGCAGTACTTC	CASSLLQGRGYEQYF
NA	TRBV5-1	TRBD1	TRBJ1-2	TGCGCCAGCAGCTTAGGACAGGGCCTCGGAGGCTACACCTTC	CASSLGQGLGGYTF
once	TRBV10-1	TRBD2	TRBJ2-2	TGCGCCAGCAGTGAAGCGGGATCCACCGGGGAGCTGTTTTTT	CASSEAGSTGELFF
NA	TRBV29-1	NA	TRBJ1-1	TGCAGCGTTCCGCGCCCACCAAGGGGGAAGAACACTGAAGCTTTCTTT	CSVPRPPRGKNTEAFF
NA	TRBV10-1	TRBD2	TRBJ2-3	TGCGCCAGCAGCTACGGGACTACCCCTAGCACAGATACGCAGTATTTT	CASSYGTTPSTDTQYF
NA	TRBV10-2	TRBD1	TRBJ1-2	TGCGCCAGCAGTGGGGGACAGGGGGCGAACTATGGCTACACCTTC	CASSGGQGANYGYTF
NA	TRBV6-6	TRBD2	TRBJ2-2	TGTGCCAGCAGTCTGACTAGCATTGGCACCGGGGAGCTGTTTTTT	CASSLTSIGTGELFF
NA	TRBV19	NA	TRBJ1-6	TGTGCCAGTAGTATGGTCCGGGAGAGTCTTAATTCACCCCTCCACTTT	CASSMVRESLNSPLHF
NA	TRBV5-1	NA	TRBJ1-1	TGCGCCAGCAGCTTGGCCTTGTCAGGAGGAGGGACTGAAGCTTTCTTT	CASSLALSGGGTEAFF
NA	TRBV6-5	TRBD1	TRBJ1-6	TGTGCCAGCAGTTGGGAGGGGACAGGGAACTCACCCCTCCACTTT	CASSWEGTGNSPLHF
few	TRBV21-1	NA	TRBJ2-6	TGTGCCAGCAGTCCCGGGGGGGACAGGGAATTGGTGTCACCTGGGGCCAACGTCCTGACTTTC	CASSPGGDRELVSPGANVLTF
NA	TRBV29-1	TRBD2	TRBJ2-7	TGCAGCGTTGAAGGGTGGACTAGCGGGGGATCGGTCTACGAGCAGTACTTC	CSVEGWTSGGSVYEQYF
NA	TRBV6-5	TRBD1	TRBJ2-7	TGTGCCAGCAGCCGACAGGGATTCGAAAACGAGCAGTACTTC	CASSRQGFENEQYF
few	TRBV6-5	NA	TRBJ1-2	TGTGCCAGCAGTTACGCCCAGGGAAGTGTCTATGGCTACACCTTC	CASSYAQGSVYGYTF
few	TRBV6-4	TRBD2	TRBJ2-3	TGTGCCAGCAGCCGGACTAGCGGGAGCACAGATACGCAGTATTTT	CASSRTSGSTDTQYF
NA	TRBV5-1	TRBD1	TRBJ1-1	TGCGCCAGCAGCGGGCGGACAGGGAGGAACACTGAAGCTTTCTTT	CASSGRTGRNTEAFF
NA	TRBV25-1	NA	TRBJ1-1	TGTGCCAGCAGTGAAAAGAGCAGGGTCATCGCTGAAGCTTTCTTT	CASSEKSRVIAEAFF
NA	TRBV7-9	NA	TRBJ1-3	TGTGCCAGCAGCTTACCGTCCGGGGTCACCACCATATATTTT	CASSLPSGVTTIYF
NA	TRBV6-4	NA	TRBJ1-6	TGTGCCAGCAGTCCGGACTGGAATTCACCCCTCCACTTT	CASSPDWNSPLHF
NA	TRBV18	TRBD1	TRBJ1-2	TGTGCCAGCTCACAAAGGACAGGGTTCTATGGCTACACCTTC	CASSQRTGFYGYTF
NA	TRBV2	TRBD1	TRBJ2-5	TGTGCCAGCAGTGAACAGGGGGCGGGGGAGACCCAGTACTTC	CASSEQGAGETQYF
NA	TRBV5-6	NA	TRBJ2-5	TGTGCCAGCAGCTTGAGAGTCGGGCAAGAGACCCAGTACTTC	CASSLRVGQETQYF
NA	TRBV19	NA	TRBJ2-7	TGTGCCAGTAGTATAAGGTTGGGGGCCAACGAGCAGTACTTC	CASSIRLGANEQYF
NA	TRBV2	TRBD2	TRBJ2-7	TGTGCCAGCAGTGAGGCGGGAGTGACCTACGAGCAGTACTTC	CASSEAGVTYEQYF
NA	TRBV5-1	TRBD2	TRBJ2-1	TGCGCCAGCCTCGCGCCGGGACTAGCGGGTAGTGGTGAGCAGTTCTTC	CASLAPGLAGSGEQFF
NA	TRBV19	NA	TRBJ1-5	TGTGCCAGTAGTATAACAGGGCCCAATCAGCCCCAGCATTTT	CASSITGPNQPQHF
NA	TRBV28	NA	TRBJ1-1	TGTGCCAGCACCGTGACAGCAAACACTGAAGCTTTCTTT	CASTVTANTEAFF
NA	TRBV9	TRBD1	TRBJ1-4	TGTGCCAGCAGCATTCGACAGGGGATGGGTGAAAAACTGTTTTTT	CASSIRQGMGEKLFF
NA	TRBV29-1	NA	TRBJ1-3	TGCAGCGTTGAAGGTTGGAACCCTCTCGGGAACACCATATATTTT	CSVEGWNPLGNTIYF
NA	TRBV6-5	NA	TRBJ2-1	TGTGCCACCGGGGGACCCTACAATGAGCAGTTCTTC	CATGGPYNEQFF
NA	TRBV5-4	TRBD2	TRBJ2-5	TGTGCCAGCAGCCCGAGACTAGCGGGAGTTCGGGAGACCCAGTACTTC	CASSPRLAGVRETQYF
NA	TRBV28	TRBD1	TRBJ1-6	TGTGCCAGCAGTCCCCCTACGGGACAGCGTAATTCACCCCTCCACTTT	CASSPPTGQRNSPLHF
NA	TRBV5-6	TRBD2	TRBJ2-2	TGTGCCAGCAGAATGGGACTAGCGGGAAGCCGGACCGGGGAGCTGTTTTTT	CASRMGLAGSRTGELFF
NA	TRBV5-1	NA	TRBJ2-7	TGCGCCAGCAGCCCCTTTCAGGGAAGATTGGGCGAGCAGTACTTC	CASSPFQGRLGEQYF
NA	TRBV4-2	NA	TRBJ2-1	TGTGCCAGCAGCCAAGACAGTGGGAGCTCCTACAATGAGCAGTTCTTC	CASSQDSGSSYNEQFF
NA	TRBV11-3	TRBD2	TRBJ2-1	TGTGCCAGCAACAAACGCTCACTAGCGGGAAACAATGAGCAGTTCTTC	CASNKRSLAGNNEQFF
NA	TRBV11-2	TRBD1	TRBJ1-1	TGTGCCAGCAGCCGGACAGGGGATTCTGAAGCTTTCTTT	CASSRTGDSEAFF